Following are 5 T cell receptor beta chains from one sample sequenced in a study of long-term antiretroviral therapy in people with HIV. Sequencing used immunoSEQ v3.0 at survey level. Clones were read by immunoSEQ multiplex PCR, and TCRdb kept only the in-frame ones, dropping some. The sample holds about 33,000 clones, approximately 97% seen once. The specimen was unsorted PBMCs, collected 6.9 years after starting antiretroviral therapy. Every receptor here comes from a man aged 25 to 40 with HIV.

The rearrangement uses TRBV5-4 and TRBJ2-7; TRBD1 aligns across 8 bases. CDR1 is SGHNT, CDR2 YYREEE, per germline (reference sequence). Losses at the gene ends were 5 bases for V and 3 bases for J; bases not matched to a gene: 10. The CDR3 has 15 residues. CDR3 nucleotides: TGTGCCAGCAGTTTCATTGACAGGGGCCTCTACGAGCAGTACTTC. It is translated as CASSFIDRGLYEQYF.

V is TRBV4-3 and J is TRBJ1-4; 7 positions match TRBD1. V lost 2 bases, J lost 8 bases, and 8 bases stayed unmatched. Germline loops: CDR1 LGHNA, CDR2 YSLEER. The CDR3 covers 15 residues. CDR3 bases: TGCGCCAGCAGCCAAATTGGGACAGTTAGAGAAAAACTGTTTTTT. Its translation: CASSQIGTVREKLFF.

This chain joins TRBV7-2 and TRBJ1-6; tentative D call: TRBD1 (6 bases). The CDR3 is 15 amino acids. Per germline, CDR1 SGHTA and CDR2 FQGNSA. V gave up 6 bases and J gave up 9 bases, with 18 bases separating them. The CDR3 DNA reads as TGTGCCAGCAGTCTTAGGGGGGGCGAAGGTTCACCCCTCCACTTT. This encodes CASSLRGGEGSPLHF.

V is TRBV9 and J is TRBJ2-5; 7 bases align to TRBD1. Germline trimming cut 3 bases from V and 5 bases from J; bases unmatched to any gene: 7. Germline V gene lookup returns CDR1 SGDLS and CDR2 YYNGEE. This CDR3 comprises 14 residues. CDR3 region: CASSGGQSGETQYF. DNA of the CDR3: TGTGCCAGCAGCGGGGGACAGTCGGGCGAGACCCAGTACTTC. Filled out from reference TRBV9 and TRBJ2-5, the complete variable domain reads DSGVTQTPKHLITATGQRVTLRCSPRSGDLSVYWYQQSLDQGLQFLIQYYNGEERAKGNILERFSAQQFPDLHSELNLSSLELGDSALYFCASSGGQSGETQYFGPGTRLLVL.

V and J are TRBV7-9 and TRBJ1-2; unclear D gene. V was shortened by 5 bases and J by 4 bases, with 20 bases between the two germline ends. The CDR3 is made up of 16 amino acids. CDR1 is SEHNR and CDR2 is FQNEAQ in the germline V gene (reference sequence). The CDR3 loop is CASSPSTESGPYGYTF. The CDR3 DNA sequence: TGTGCCAGCAGCCCCTCTACAGAATCCGGACCCTATGGCTACACCTTC.